This T cell receptor beta chain emerged from a study of early T cells in non-severe SARS-CoV-2 infection. Study at large: The input, bulk RNA from unsorted whole blood, was sequenced, and chains were unpaired. General study points: VDJdb-based annotation leaned toward anti-spike CD8 responses and missed private and CD4 specificities.

This clonotype occurred a few times. Antigen unknown. Unique molecular identifiers (one per individual cDNA molecule) were attached. TCRdb re-analysed the 5' RACE reads in MiXCR, keeping a single row per CDR3 protein. The sample holds some 71,000 distinct CDR3 sequences; approximately 15% are singletons and the top ten take more than 13%. The germline CDR1 and CDR2 sequences are SGHDT and YYEEEE. V lost 7 bases and J lost 11, with 13 bases in between. This CDR3 region has 11 residues. This clonotype originated in an adult who was a healthcare worker with PCR-confirmed SARS-CoV-2 infection or an uninfected control (not recorded which). The sequenced material came from whole blood. The V gene is TRBV5-6, the J gene TRBJ2-1; D is possibly TRBD2 (5 bases). This chain's CDR3 is CASHRREQQFF. DNA of the CDR3: TGTGCCAGCCACCGAAGGGAGCAGCAGTTCTTC.